This T cell receptor (beta chain) was identified during a study of cytomegalovirus exposure and HLA in healthy donors. Profiling relied on immunoSEQ multiplex PCR, and the TCRdb table lists in-frame clones only, not all of them. The profile shows a few hundred thousand clones, 90% of them singletons. Germline values: CDR1 SGHRS, CDR2 YFSETQ. The trim removed 3 bases at V and 1 base at J, leaving 7 bases unmatched. The CDR3 has 16 amino acids. The receptor was isolated from a woman in her twenties or thirties in good health and CMV-seronegative. The source material was PBMCs. The genes are TRBV5-1 and TRBJ1-1; the match to TRBD1 covers 9 bases. The CDR3 nucleotides read TGCGCCAGCAGCTCGGACAGGGGCCTTCCGAACACTGAAGCTTTCTTT. Its protein is CASSSDRGLPNTEAFF.